This is a list of T cell receptor beta chains from one sample in a study of Ad26.COV2.S vaccination and SARS-CoV-2 variants. Here immunoSEQ multiplex PCR was the method, and the copy in TCRdb shows in-frame clones only, minus some. This sample carries around 300,000 clones, roughly 89% of them seen once, and the ten largest clones take just under 5%. The sequenced sample was peripheral blood, obtained in a trial of Ad26.COV2.S vaccine versus placebo. These receptors all stem from a person between 18 and 59 years old who received the Ad26.COV2.S COVID-19 vaccine or a placebo. Both conserved end residues are part of each CDR3. A D gene is named only where the DNA matches it firmly. Where a row states a size, it is once, few, many or the class of an expanded clone; other rows omit it.

TRBD1 | TRBJ1-1 | TRBV28 | . | CASSSEDRGVTEAFF | TGTGCCAGCAGTTCGGAGGACAGGGGCGTCACTGAAGCTTTCTTT
TRBD1 | TRBJ1-4 | TRBV7-9 | . | CASSGTGLANEKLFF | TGTGCCAGCAGCGGGACAGGGTTGGCTAATGAAAAACTGTTTTTT
TRBD1 | TRBJ2-7 | TRBV2 | . | CASRGTGFNEQYF | TGTGCCAGCAGGGGGACAGGTTTCAACGAGCAGTACTTC
. | TRBJ1-5 | TRBV19 | . | CASSIYGTTQPQHF | TGTGCCAGTAGTATATATGGGACAACACAGCCCCAGCATTTT
TRBD1 | TRBJ2-7 | TRBV30 | . | CASGQPPQYF | TGTGCCTCGGGACAGCCCCCCCAGTACTTC
. | TRBJ2-7 | TRBV20-1 | . | CSVMGGYEQYF | TGCAGTGTAATGGGTGGCTACGAGCAGTACTTC
. | TRBJ2-7 | TRBV7-9 | . | CASSLIQGYEQYF | TGTGCCAGCAGCTTAATCCAGGGCTACGAGCAGTACTTC
TRBD1 | TRBJ2-2 | TRBV3-1/TRBV3-2 | once | CASSQLGQPTGELFF | TGTGCCAGCAGCCAATTGGGACAGCCCACCGGGGAGCTGTTTTTT
TRBD1 | TRBJ2-7 | TRBV7-2 | . | CASSLGPGQGAYEQYF | TGTGCCAGCAGCTTAGGCCCGGGACAGGGGGCCTACGAGCAGTACTTC
. | TRBJ1-4 | TRBV7-2 | few | CASSKGGGNEKLFF | TGTGCCAGCAGCAAAGGGGGTGGGAATGAAAAACTGTTTTTT
. | TRBJ1-1 | TRBV5-1 | . | CASSLAGRTEAFF | TGCGCCAGCAGCTTAGCAGGGCGGACTGAAGCTTTCTTT
. | TRBJ2-1 | TRBV6-4 | . | CASGGANINEQFF | TGTGCCAGCGGGGGGGCCAACATCAATGAGCAGTTCTTC
TRBD1 | TRBJ1-2 | TRBV19 | . | CAGQDGYTF | TGTGCAGGACAGGATGGCTACACCTTC
. | TRBJ2-1 | TRBV7-2 | . | CASSLAPTRSNEQFF | TGTGCCAGCAGCTTAGCCCCGACTAGATCCAATGAGCAGTTCTTC
. | TRBJ1-5 | TRBV19 | . | CASSPPFSRTVHNQPQHF | TGTGCCAGTAGTCCGCCATTTTCTCGGACAGTTCACAATCAGCCCCAGCATTTT
TRBD1 | TRBJ1-5 | TRBV27 | once | CASSLNRGNQPQHF | TGTGCCAGCAGTTTAAACAGGGGAAATCAGCCCCAGCATTTT
. | TRBJ2-1 | TRBV12-5 | . | CASGLNGQVSSNEQFF | TGTGCTAGTGGTTTGAACGGGCAGGTCTCTTCCAATGAGCAGTTCTTC
. | TRBJ2-2 | TRBV19 | . | CASKGRGTTGELFF | TGTGCCAGTAAGGGGAGAGGGACCACCGGGGAGCTGTTTTTT
TRBD1 | TRBJ2-1 | TRBV19 | . | CASSTLQGIYNEQFF | TGTGCCAGTAGCACACTACAGGGGATTTACAATGAGCAGTTCTTC
. | TRBJ1-1 | TRBV19 | . | CATRPAGNTEAFF | TGTGCTACTCGCCCGGCGGGGAACACTGAAGCTTTCTTT
. | TRBJ1-5 | TRBV19 | . | CASSTYLGVGYQPQHF | TGTGCCAGTAGTACTTACCTGGGCGTTGGGTATCAGCCCCAGCATTTT
. | TRBJ2-2 | TRBV5-1 | . | CASSFERENTGELFF | TGCGCCAGCAGCTTCGAGCGAGAGAACACCGGGGAGCTGTTTTTT
TRBD1 | TRBJ1-1 | TRBV10-2 | . | CASSESGTGLSAFF | TGCGCCAGCAGTGAGTCGGGGACAGGGCTCTCAGCTTTCTTT
. | TRBJ1-1 | TRBV14 | . | CASSPGTRRGF | TGTGCCAGCAGCCCTGGGACCCGGCGGGGTTTT
. | TRBJ2-5 | TRBV25-1 | . | CASSELAPLRGPETQYF | TGTGCCAGCAGTGAATTGGCCCCCCTACGCGGACCAGAGACCCAGTACTTC
. | TRBJ1-1 | TRBV7-2 | few | CASSFGLNTEAFF | TGTGCCAGCAGCTTCGGCCTGAACACTGAAGCTTTCTTT
TRBD2 | TRBJ2-7 | TRBV28 | . | CASRVAGEPYEQYF | TGTGCCAGCAGGGTAGCGGGAGAACCCTACGAGCAGTACTTC
. | TRBJ2-1 | TRBV9 | . | CASSVGARTSNNEQFF | TGTGCCAGCAGCGTAGGGGCTAGGACATCCAACAATGAGCAGTTCTTC
. | TRBJ1-1 | TRBV6-1 | . | CASSENLGANTEAFF | TGTGCCAGCAGTGAAAATTTGGGGGCGAACACTGAAGCTTTCTTT
TRBD1 | TRBJ2-5 | TRBV5-6 | . | CASSRDRLQETQYF | TGTGCCAGCAGCCGGGACAGGCTTCAAGAGACCCAGTACTTC
. | TRBJ2-2 | TRBV24-1 | . | CATSGANTGELFF | TGTGCCACCTCAGGGGCGAACACCGGGGAGCTGTTTTTT
. | TRBJ1-2 | TRBV2 | . | CASSDLWAVTSYGYTF | TGTGCCAGCAGTGATTTATGGGCAGTCACATCCTATGGCTACACCTTC
. | TRBJ1-2 | TRBV10-3 | . | CAIQGFYGYTF | TGTGCCATACAGGGTTTCTATGGCTACACCTTC
TRBD2 | TRBJ2-3 | TRBV9 | . | CASSVEGTSGGHTDTQYF | TGTGCCAGCAGCGTAGAGGGGACTAGCGGGGGCCACACCGATACGCAGTATTTT
TRBD1 | TRBJ1-2 | TRBV29-1 | . | CSVGQGADYGYTF | TGCAGCGTTGGGCAGGGGGCGGACTATGGCTACACCTTC
. | TRBJ2-7 | TRBV6-5 | . | CASRGDPIYEQYF | TGTGCCAGCAGGGGGGATCCTATATACGAGCAGTACTTC
. | TRBJ1-6 | TRBV13 | . | CASRSQGTPNSPLHF | TGTGCCAGCAGATCACAGGGTACCCCAAATTCACCCCTCCACTTT
TRBD1 | TRBJ1-1 | TRBV11-1 | . | CASSSGTGFNTEAFF | TGTGCCAGCAGTTCCGGGACAGGGTTTAACACTGAAGCTTTCTTT
. | TRBJ2-5 | TRBV27 | . | CASSPTRNPEETQYF | TGTGCCAGCAGTCCAACCCGAAACCCCGAAGAGACCCAGTACTTC
TRBD2 | TRBJ2-1 | TRBV24-1 | few | CATNRTSGGPSSYNEQFF | TGTGCCACCAATCGGACTAGCGGGGGGCCGAGCTCCTACAATGAGCAGTTCTTC
. | TRBJ2-7 | TRBV6-6 | . | CASSSLEGNEQYF | TGTGCCAGCAGTTCCTTAGAGGGAAACGAGCAGTACTTC
TRBD1 | TRBJ2-2 | TRBV4-1 | . | CASSQGVGTENTGELFF | TGCGCCAGCAGCCAAGGTGTCGGGACAGAAAACACCGGGGAGCTGTTTTTT
. | TRBJ1-5 | TRBV7-2 | . | CASSLYPNQPQHF | TGTGCCAGCAGCCTGTATCCTAATCAGCCCCAGCATTTT
TRBD1 | TRBJ1-5 | TRBV19 | . | CASRARTGGNQPQHF | TGTGCCAGTAGGGCCCGGACAGGAGGCAATCAGCCCCAGCATTTT
TRBD1 | TRBJ1-5 | TRBV28 | . | CASSSQGRANQPQHF | TGTGCCAGCAGTTCACAGGGGCGGGCCAATCAGCCCCAGCATTTT
TRBD1 | TRBJ1-4 | TRBV28 | . | CASSSQGAGNEKLFF | TGTGCCAGCAGTTCTCAGGGGGCGGGTAATGAAAAACTGTTTTTT
. | TRBJ2-1 | TRBV11-3 | . | CASSLGRAGGSYNEQFF | TGTGCCAGCAGCTTAGGGCGTGCTGGGGGCTCGTACAATGAGCAGTTCTTC